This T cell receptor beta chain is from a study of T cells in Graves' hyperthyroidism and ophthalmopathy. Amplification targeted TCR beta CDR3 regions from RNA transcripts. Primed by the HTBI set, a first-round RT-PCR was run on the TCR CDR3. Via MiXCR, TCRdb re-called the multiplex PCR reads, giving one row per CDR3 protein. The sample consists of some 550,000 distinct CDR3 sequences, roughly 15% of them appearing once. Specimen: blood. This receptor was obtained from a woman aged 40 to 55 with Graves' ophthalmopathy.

The CDR3 DNA is TGTGCCAGCAGCTTAGATCTTTGGGGACAAGGGGATCAGCCCCAGCATTTT. Amino acid sequence: CASSLDLWGQGDQPQHF. The chain recombines TRBV7-9 with TRBJ1-5; a possible D gene is TRBD1 (6 bases). V dropped 1 base and J dropped 5 bases, with 18 bases sitting between them. This CDR3 spans 17 amino acids. Germline V CDR1 and CDR2: SEHNR, FQNEAQ (reference sequence).